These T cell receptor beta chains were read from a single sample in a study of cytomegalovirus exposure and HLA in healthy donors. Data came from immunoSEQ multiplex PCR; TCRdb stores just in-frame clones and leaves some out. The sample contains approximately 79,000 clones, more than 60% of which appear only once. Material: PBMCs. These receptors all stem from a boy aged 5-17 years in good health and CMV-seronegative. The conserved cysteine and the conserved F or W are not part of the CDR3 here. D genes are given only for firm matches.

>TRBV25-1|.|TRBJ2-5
ASSEIRETQY
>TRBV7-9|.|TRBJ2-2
APDRGYTGELF
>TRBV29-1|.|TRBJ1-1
SVATGNTEAF
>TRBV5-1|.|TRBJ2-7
ASSSQGTPNEQY
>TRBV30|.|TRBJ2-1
ARRGQGMPYNEQF
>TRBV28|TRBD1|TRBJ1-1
ASSRGQAPEAF
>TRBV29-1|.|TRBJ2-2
SVEDQLSVAGELF
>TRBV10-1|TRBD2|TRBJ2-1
ASIASGSLPEQF
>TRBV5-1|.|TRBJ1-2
ASSFYRNGYT
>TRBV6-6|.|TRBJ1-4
ASSHSPKGEKLF
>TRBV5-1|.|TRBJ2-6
ASSPGVSSGANVLT
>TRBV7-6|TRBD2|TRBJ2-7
AINAASGRNEQY
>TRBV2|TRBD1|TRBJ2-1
ASSEGTGGSYNEQF
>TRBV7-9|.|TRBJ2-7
ASSPRQRFYEQY
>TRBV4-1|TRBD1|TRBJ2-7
ASSQWTGPAYEQY
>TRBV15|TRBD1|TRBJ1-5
ATSTDRGYNQPQH
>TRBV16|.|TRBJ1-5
ASSQSQGNQPQH
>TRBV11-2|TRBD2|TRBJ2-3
ASSLAGHTTDTQY
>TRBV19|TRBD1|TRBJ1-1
ASRTRGATEAF
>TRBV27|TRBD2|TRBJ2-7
ASSPRGVNEQY
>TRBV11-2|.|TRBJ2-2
ASSLVRGNTGELF
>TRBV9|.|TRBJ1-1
ASSPSGSTEAF
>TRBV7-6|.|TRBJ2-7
ASSLAGGEQY
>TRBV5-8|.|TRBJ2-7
ASSFLRYEQY
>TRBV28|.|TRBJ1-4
ASSSPPPNEKLF
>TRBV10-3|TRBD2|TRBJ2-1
AISELDLREVYNEQF